These 14 T cell receptor beta chains came from one sample sequenced in a study of neurological immune-mediated disorders (dated by TCRdb to between 2019 and 2020). Libraries were built with 5' RACE. These reads were obtained on an Illumina HiSeq 2500. TCRdb reprocessing: public reads trimmed at Q25 with fastp, clones called with MiXCR, in-frame beta chains kept. For every CDR3 protein sequence, its rows merge into one entry that carries the most common genes and DNA. This sample holds 55,000 to 70,000 distinct CDR3 sequences; 4.5% to 5.5% were observed only once. The ten top clones hold around 3.3% of the sample. Material for sequencing was PBMCs. The receptor source for this set is a woman between 50 and 59 years old with multiple sclerosis.

This clonotype was found a few times. The rearrangement links TRBV4-1 to TRBJ2-2, with D tentatively TRBD2 (7 bases). Germline assignment: CDR1 MGHRA and CDR2 YSYEKL. With 4 bases removed from V and 5 bases from J, the gap between germline ends came to 17 bases. The length of the CDR3 is 16 residues. CDR3 sequence (DNA): TGCGCCAGCAGCCCCGAACGGGGGGCGCGGACCGGGGAGCTGTTTTTT. Its protein is CASSPERGARTGELFF.

This clonotype occurred a few times. CDR3: CASSSTGPQETQYF. In nucleotides, the CDR3 is TGCGCCAGCAGCTCCACGGGACCCCAAGAGACCCAGTACTTC. This rearrangement joins TRBV5-1 to TRBJ2-5; TRBD1 or TRBD2 may be the D gene (5 bases each). The CDR3 extends over 14 amino acids. CDR1 is SGHRS and CDR2 is YFSETQ in the germline V gene. The V and J ends lost 3 bases and 1 base respectively, with 10 bases between them. The full variable domain, with the rest looked up from reference TRBV5-1 and TRBJ2-5, is KAGVTQTPRYLIKTRGQQVTLSCSPISGHRSVSWYQQTPGQGLQFLFEYFSETQRNKGNFPGRFSGRQFSNSRSEMNVSTLELGDSALYLCASSSTGPQETQYFGPGTRLLVL.

Many counts were recorded for this clonotype. The chain joins TRBV18 to TRBJ1-4; D is unclear. Germline-derived CDR1 and CDR2 are KGHSH and LQKENI. Trimming left V 6 bases short and J 10 bases short, with 15 bases between. This CDR3 spans 13 amino acids. The CDR3 sequence is CASSRTGTAKLFF. The DNA for the CDR3 is TGTGCCAGCTCTAGGACCGGAACTGCAAAACTGTTTTTT.

The table lists this clonotype with many counts. The V and J genes are TRBV6-6 and TRBJ2-7; TRBD2 agrees at 12 bases. Germline CDR1 reads MNHNY; CDR2 reads SVGAGI (reference sequence). The trim removed 2 bases at V and 8 bases at J, leaving 10 bases unmatched. The CDR3 extends over 16 amino acids. The CDR3 sequence: CASSYRTSGDSGKQYV. Here the CDR3 DNA reads TGTGCCAGCAGTTACCGGACTAGCGGGGACTCGGGAAAGCAGTACGTC.

This clonotype showed up many times. This sequence joins TRBV28 and TRBJ2-5; TRBD2 matches at 11 bases. Germline V gene sequence: CDR1 MDHEN, CDR2 SYDVKM. This CDR3 has 16 amino acids. V gave up 5 bases and J gave up 6 bases; unmatched junction bases: 11. CDR3 bases: TGTGCCAGCAGTCCGCTCCTTAGCGGGGGGGTACAGACCCAGTACTTC. This sequence encodes CASSPLLSGGVQTQYF. The whole variable domain, remainder taken from reference TRBV28 and TRBJ2-5, is DVKVTQSSRYLVKRTGEKVFLECVQDMDHENMFWYRQDPGLGLRLIYFSYDVKMKEKGDIPEGYSVSREKKERFSLILESASTNQTSMYLCASSPLLSGGVQTQYFGPGTRLLVL.

There are many counts of this clonotype. The chain carries TRBV5-1 and TRBJ2-5; D is ambiguous. The CDR3 runs 13 residues. V lost 4 bases and J lost 5, with 12 bases in between. CDR1 and CDR2 from the germline V gene are SGHRS and YFSETQ. CDR3 residues: CASSPGISETQYF. DNA of the CDR3: TGCGCCAGCAGCCCTGGGATATCGGAGACCCAGTACTTC.

This clonotype was picked up many times. The chain carries TRBV14 and TRBJ2-6; no clear D gene. Germline lookup yields CDR1 SGHDN and CDR2 FVKESK. V was clipped by 0 bases and J by 4 bases, with 10 bases between them. This CDR3 contains 16 residues. The CDR3 coding sequence is TGTGCCAGCAGCCAAGAAAGCTTTTTAGGGGCCAACGTCCTGACTTTC. Its protein product is CASSQESFLGANVLTF.

This clonotype was counted a few times. The J gene is TRBJ2-3, the V gene TRBV10-3; D possibly corresponds to TRBD1 (6 bases). The germline V and J ends were trimmed by 6 bases and 4 bases, with 11 bases remaining between them. The CDR3 consists of 13 residues. Germline CDR1 reads ENHRY; CDR2 reads SYGVKD. CDR3 DNA: TGTGCCATCAGAAGACAGGAAGCAGATACGCAGTATTTT. This translates into CAIRRQEADTQYF.

This clonotype was counted ten times or more. The chain employs TRBV24-1 and TRBJ2-1, with 11 bases that match TRBD2. J lost 4 bases, V lost 7 bases, and 5 bases had no gene match. The CDR3 sequence is 15 residues long. Germline V CDR1 and CDR2: KGHDR, SFDVKD. The CDR3 here is CATSVAGGLYNEQFF. The CDR3 nucleotides are TGTGCCACCAGCGTAGCGGGGGGGCTTTACAATGAGCAGTTCTTC.

This clonotype showed up many times. The chain combines TRBV3-1 with TRBJ1-1; the match to TRBD1 covers 7 bases. V gave up 1 base and J gave up 3 bases; unmatched junction bases: 8. Germline CDR1 LGHDT, CDR2 YNNKEL (reference sequence). CDR3 length: 16 amino acids. The CDR3 protein is CASSQAGGRRDTEAFF. DNA of the CDR3: TGTGCCAGCAGCCAAGCAGGGGGTAGGCGGGACACTGAAGCTTTCTTT.

This clonotype was recorded at least ten times. J is TRBJ2-1 and V is TRBV6-5; D is perhaps TRBD1 (6 bases). This CDR3 has 17 residues. V shed 0 bases and J shed 7 bases, with 19 bases lying between them. The germline V gene encodes CDR1 MNHEY and CDR2 SVGAGI. The CDR3 reads CASSYSPTGSFWNEQFF. CDR3 coding DNA: TGTGCCAGCAGTTACTCCCCGACAGGCTCATTCTGGAATGAGCAGTTCTTC.

This clonotype was detected ten times or more. The V call is TRBV15, the J call TRBJ2-7; 8 positions match TRBD2. The CDR3 has 14 amino acids. The germline gives CDR1 LNHNV, CDR2 YYDKDF (reference sequence). The trim removed 1 base at V and 4 bases at J, leaving 3 bases unmatched. The CDR3 protein is CATSRAGGRYEQYF. CDR3 nucleotide sequence: TGTGCCACCAGCAGAGCGGGGGGGCGATACGAGCAGTACTTC.

DNA for the CDR3: TGTGCCAGCAGTCTTAGCGGCCCCGAGATTAGGAATACGCAGTATTTT. The encoded protein is CASSLSGPEIRNTQYF. This sequence joins TRBV28 and TRBJ2-3, with D perhaps matching TRBD2 (6 bases). The CDR3 extends over 16 amino acids. The germline V and J ends were trimmed by 5 bases and 7 bases, with 22 bases remaining between them. Germline values: CDR1 MDHEN, CDR2 SYDVKM.

The CDR3 nucleotides are TGCAGTGCTGGAAGCCGTGGAGGTCTCGACAATGAGCAGTTCTTC. Translated, it gives CSAGSRGGLDNEQFF. V usage is TRBV20-1 and J usage is TRBJ2-1; weak D call: TRBD2 (5 bases). Trimming pared 5 bases from V and 5 bases from J, leaving 19 bases between. Germline V gene data show CDR1 as DFQATT and CDR2 as SNEGSKA (reference sequence). The length of the CDR3 is 15 residues.